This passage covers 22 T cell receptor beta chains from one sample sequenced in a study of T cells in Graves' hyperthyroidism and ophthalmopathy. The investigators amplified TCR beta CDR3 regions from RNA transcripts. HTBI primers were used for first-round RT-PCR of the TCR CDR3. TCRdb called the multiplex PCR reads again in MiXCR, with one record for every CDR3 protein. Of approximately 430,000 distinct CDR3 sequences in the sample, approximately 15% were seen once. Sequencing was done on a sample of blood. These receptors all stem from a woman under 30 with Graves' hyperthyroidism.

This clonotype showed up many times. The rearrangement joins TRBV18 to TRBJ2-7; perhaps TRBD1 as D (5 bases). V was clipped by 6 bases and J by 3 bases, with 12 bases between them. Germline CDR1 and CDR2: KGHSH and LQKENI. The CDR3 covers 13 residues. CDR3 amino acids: CASSRPTDYEQYF. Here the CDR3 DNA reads TGTGCCAGCTCCCGACCGACAGACTACGAGCAGTACTTC.

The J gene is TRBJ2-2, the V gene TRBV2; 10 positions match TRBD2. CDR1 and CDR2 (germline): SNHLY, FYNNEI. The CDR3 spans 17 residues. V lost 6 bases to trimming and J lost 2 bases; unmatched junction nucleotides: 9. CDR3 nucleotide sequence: TGTGCCAGCAGCCCTCTGAGCGGGAGGGCTAACACCGGGGAGCTGTTTTTT. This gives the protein CASSPLSGRANTGELFF.

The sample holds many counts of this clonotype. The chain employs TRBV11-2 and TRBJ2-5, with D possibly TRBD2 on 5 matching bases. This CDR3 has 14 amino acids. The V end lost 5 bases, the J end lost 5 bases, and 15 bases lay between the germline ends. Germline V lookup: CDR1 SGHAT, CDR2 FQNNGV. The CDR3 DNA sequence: TGTGCCAGCAGCCACCTGGGAGAGTTGGAGACCCAGTACTTC. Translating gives CASSHLGELETQYF.

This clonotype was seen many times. The CDR3 region is CASSLATTNQPQHF. The CDR3 DNA reads TGTGCCAGCAGTTTAGCAACAACCAATCAGCCCCAGCATTTT. V and J are TRBV12-3 or TRBV12-4 and TRBJ1-5; D gene ambiguous. The CDR3 contains 14 residues. The V and J ends lost 0 bases and 3 bases respectively, with 6 bases between them.

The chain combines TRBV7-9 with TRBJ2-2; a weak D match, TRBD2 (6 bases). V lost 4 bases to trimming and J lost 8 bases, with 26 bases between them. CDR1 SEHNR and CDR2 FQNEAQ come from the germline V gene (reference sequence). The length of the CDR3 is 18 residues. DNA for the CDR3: TGTGCCAGCAGCTCGGGCGCCGGGACTGCGGCGCTTTGGGGGGAGCTGTTTTTT. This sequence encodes CASSSGAGTAALWGELFF.

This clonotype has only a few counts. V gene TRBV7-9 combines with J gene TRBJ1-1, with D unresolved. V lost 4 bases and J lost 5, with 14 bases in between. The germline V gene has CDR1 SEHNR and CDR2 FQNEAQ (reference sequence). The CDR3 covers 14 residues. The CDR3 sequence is CASSSMDMVTEAFF. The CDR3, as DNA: TGTGCCAGCAGCTCAATGGATATGGTAACTGAAGCTTTCTTT.

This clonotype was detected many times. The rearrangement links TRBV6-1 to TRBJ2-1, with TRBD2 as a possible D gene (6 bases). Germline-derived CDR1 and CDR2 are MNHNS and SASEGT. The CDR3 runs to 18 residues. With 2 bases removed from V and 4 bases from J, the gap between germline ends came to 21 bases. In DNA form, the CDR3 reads TGTGCCAGCAGTGAACTCGGAAGAACATCAGGGAGGTACAATGAGCAGTTCTTC. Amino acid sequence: CASSELGRTSGRYNEQFF.

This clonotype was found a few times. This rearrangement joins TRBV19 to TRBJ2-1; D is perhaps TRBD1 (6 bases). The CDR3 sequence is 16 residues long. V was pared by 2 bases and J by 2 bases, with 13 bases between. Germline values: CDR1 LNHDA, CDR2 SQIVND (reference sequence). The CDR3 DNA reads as TGTGCCAGTAGTATAACTAGGACAGATACCTACAATGAGCAGTTCTTC. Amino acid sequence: CASSITRTDTYNEQFF.

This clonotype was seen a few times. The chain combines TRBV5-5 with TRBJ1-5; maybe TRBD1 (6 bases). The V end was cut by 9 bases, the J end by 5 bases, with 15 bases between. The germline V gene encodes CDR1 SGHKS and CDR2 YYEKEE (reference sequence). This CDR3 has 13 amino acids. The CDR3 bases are TGTGCCAACTCCTGGGGGGCGGATCAGCCCCAGCATTTT. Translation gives CANSWGADQPQHF.

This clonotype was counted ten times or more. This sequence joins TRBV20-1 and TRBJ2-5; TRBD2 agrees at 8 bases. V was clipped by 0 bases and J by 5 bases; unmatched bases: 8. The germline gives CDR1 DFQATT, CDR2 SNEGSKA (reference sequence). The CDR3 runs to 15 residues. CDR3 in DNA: TGCAGTGCTAGAGATGAGCGGGAGCTCCGGGAGACCCAGTACTTC. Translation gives CSARDERELRETQYF.

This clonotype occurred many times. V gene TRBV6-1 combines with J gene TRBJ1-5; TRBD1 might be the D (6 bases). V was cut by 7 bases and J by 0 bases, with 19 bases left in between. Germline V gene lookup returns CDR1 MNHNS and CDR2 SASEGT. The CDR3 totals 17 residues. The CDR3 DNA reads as TGTGCCAGCAAACCGACGGCGGGGGGCTATAGCAATCAGCCCCAGCATTTT. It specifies CASKPTAGGYSNQPQHF.

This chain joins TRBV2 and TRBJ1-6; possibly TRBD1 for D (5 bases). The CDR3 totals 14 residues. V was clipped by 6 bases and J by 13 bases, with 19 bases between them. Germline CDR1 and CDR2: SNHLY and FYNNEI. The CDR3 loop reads CASSLRSGGIPLHF. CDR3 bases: TGTGCCAGCAGCCTTCGGAGTGGGGGGATCCCCCTCCACTTT.

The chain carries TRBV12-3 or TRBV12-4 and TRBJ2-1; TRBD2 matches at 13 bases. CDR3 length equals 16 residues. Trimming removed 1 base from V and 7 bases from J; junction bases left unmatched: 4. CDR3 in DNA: TGTGCCAGCAGTTTAGTGCGACTAGCGGGGGGAAATGAGCAGTTCTTC. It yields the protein CASSLVRLAGGNEQFF.

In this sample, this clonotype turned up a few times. This CDR3 reads CASSRPDFSHNIQYF. CDR3 coding DNA: TGTGCCAGCAGCCGCCCTGACTTCTCTCATAACATTCAGTACTTC. The rearrangement joins TRBV7-9 to TRBJ2-4; the D is unclear. Trimming pared 5 bases from V and 7 bases from J, leaving 18 bases between. This CDR3 has 15 amino acids. Per the germline V gene, CDR1 is SEHNR and CDR2 is FQNEAQ (reference sequence).

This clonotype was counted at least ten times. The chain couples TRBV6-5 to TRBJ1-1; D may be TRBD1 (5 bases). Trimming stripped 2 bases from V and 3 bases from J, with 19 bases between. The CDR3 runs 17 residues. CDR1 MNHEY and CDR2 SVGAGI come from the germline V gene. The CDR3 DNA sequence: TGTGCCAGCAGTTACCGTGGCTTACCCAAAGGGGACACTGAAGCTTTCTTT. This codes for CASSYRGLPKGDTEAFF.

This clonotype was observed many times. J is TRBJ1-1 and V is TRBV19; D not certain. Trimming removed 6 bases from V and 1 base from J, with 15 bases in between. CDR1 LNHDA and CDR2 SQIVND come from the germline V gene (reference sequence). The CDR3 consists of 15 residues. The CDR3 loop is CASRTLQKRNTEAFF. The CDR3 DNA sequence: TGTGCCAGTAGGACTCTACAAAAAAGGAACACTGAAGCTTTCTTT. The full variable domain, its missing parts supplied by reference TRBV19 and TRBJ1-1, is DGGITQSPKYLFRKEGQNVTLSCEQNLNHDAMYWYRQDPGQGLRLIYYSQIVNDFQKGDIAEGYSVSREKKESFPLTVTSAQKNPTAFYLCASRTLQKRNTEAFFGQGTRLTVV.

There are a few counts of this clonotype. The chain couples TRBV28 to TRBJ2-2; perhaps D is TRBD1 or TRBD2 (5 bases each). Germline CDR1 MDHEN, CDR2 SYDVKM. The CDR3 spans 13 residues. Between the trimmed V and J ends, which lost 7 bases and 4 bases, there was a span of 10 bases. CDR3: CASIKGSTGELFF. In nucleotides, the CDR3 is TGTGCCAGCATAAAGGGGAGCACCGGGGAGCTGTTTTTT.

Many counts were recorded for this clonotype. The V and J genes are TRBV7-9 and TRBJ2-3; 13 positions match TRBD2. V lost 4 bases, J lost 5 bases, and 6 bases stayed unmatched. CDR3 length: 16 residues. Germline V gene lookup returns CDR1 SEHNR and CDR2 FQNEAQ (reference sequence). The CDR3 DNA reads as TGTGCCAGCAGCTACGGACTAGCGGGAGCAAAAGATACGCAGTATTTT. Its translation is CASSYGLAGAKDTQYF.

The CDR3 DNA is TGTGCCAGCCGACTAAGCGGGAGTTTCTACGAGCAGTACTTC. Translated, it gives CASRLSGSFYEQYF. The chain links TRBV27 to TRBJ2-7; 8 bases are shared with TRBD2. This CDR3 is 14 amino acids long. With 8 bases clipped from V and 3 bases from J, the junction kept 9 bases outside the gene matches. Germline-derived CDR1 and CDR2 are MNHEY and SMNVEV (reference sequence).

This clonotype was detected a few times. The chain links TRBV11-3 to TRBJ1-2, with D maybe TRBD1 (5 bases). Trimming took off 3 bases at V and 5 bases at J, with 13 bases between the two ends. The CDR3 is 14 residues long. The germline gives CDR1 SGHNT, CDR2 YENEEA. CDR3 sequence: CASSFSRESYGYTF. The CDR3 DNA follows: TGTGCCAGCAGCTTTAGCAGGGAATCGTATGGCTACACCTTC.

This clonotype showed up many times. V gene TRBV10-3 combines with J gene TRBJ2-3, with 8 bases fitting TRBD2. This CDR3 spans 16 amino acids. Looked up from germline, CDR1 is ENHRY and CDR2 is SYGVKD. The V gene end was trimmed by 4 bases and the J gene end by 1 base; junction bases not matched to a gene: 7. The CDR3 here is CAISGASGRGTDTQYF. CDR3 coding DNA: TGTGCCATCAGTGGGGCAAGCGGGAGAGGCACAGATACGCAGTATTTT.

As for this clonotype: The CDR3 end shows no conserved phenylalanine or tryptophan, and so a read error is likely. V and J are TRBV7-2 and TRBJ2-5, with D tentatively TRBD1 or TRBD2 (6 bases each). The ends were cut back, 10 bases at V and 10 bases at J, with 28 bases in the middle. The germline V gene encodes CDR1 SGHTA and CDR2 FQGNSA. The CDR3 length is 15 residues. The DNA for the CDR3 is TGTGCCACCTCCTACGGAGGGGGGAGCCCAAGAGTCCAGTACTCC. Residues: CATSYGGGSPRVQYS.